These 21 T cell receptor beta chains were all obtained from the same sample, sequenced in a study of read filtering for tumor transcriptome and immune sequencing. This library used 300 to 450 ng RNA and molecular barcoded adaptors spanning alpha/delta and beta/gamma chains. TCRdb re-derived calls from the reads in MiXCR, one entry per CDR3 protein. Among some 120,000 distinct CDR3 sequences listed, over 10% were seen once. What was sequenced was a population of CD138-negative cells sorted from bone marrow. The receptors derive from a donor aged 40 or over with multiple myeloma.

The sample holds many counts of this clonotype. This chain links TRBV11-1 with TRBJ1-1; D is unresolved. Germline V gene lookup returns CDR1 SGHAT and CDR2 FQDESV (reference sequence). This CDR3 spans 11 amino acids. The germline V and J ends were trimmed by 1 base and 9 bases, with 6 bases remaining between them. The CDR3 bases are TGTGCCAGCAGCTTAGGATCTCAAGCTTTCTTT. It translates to CASSLGSQAFF. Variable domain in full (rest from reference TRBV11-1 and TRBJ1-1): EAEVAQSPRYKITEKSQAVAFWCDPISGHATLYWYRQILGQGPELLVQFQDESVVDDSQLPKDRFSAERLKGVDSTLKIQPAELGDSAMYLCASSLGSQAFFGQGTRLTVV.

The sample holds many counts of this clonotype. The CDR3 reads CASSLDRGRGTDTQYF. The CDR3 DNA is TGCGCCAGCAGCTTGGATAGGGGACGAGGCACAGATACGCAGTATTTT. The gene calls are TRBV5-1 and TRBJ2-3; D is perhaps TRBD1 or TRBD2 (5 bases each). In germline, CDR1 is SGHRS, CDR2 YFSETQ. V gave up 0 bases and J gave up 1 base, with 12 bases separating them. The CDR3 length is 16 residues. The whole variable domain, filled in from reference TRBV5-1 and TRBJ2-3, reads KAGVTQTPRYLIKTRGQQVTLSCSPISGHRSVSWYQQTPGQGLQFLFEYFSETQRNKGNFPGRFSGRQFSNSRSEMNVSTLELGDSALYLCASSLDRGRGTDTQYFGPGTRLTVL.

The DNA of the CDR3 is TGTGCCAGCAGCCAAGTCCACCGGGGGGGCCTCAATGAGCAGTTCTTC. As protein: CASSQVHRGGLNEQFF. The chain combines TRBV3-1 with TRBJ2-1; 8 bases agree with TRBD2. The germline V gene encodes CDR1 LGHDT and CDR2 YNNKEL (reference sequence). V dropped 1 base and J dropped 6; count of bases not matched to a gene: 8. This CDR3 has 16 amino acids.

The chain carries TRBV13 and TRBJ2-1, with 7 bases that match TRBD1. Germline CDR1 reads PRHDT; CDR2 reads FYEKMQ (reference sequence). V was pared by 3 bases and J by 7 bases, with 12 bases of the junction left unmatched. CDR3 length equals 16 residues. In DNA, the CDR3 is TGTGCCAGCAGCTTTCTACCCGGAACAGGGGAGAATGAGCAGTTCTTC. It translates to CASSFLPGTGENEQFF.

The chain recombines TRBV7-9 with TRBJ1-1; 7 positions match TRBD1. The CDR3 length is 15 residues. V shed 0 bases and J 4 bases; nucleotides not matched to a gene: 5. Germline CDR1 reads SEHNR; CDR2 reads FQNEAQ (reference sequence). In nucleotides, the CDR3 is TGTGCCAGCAGCTTAGCGCCGCCAGGGGGCACTGAAGCTTTCTTT. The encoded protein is CASSLAPPGGTEAFF.

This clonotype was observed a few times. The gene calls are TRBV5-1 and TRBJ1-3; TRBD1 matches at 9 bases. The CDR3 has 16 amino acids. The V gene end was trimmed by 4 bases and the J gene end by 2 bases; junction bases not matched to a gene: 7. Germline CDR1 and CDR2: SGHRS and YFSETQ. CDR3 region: CASSPGTGTTGNTIYF. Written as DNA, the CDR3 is TGCGCCAGCAGCCCCGGGACAGGGACAACTGGAAACACCATATATTTT.

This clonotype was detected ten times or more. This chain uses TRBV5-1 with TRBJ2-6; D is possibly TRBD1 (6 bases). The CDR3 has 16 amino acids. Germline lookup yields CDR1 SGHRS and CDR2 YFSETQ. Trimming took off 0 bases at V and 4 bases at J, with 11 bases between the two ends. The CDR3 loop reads CASSLDGGAGANVLTF. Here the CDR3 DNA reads TGCGCCAGCAGCTTGGATGGGGGCGCAGGGGCCAACGTCCTGACTTTC.

The CDR3 protein is CATGGQGWSTEAFF. Here the CDR3 DNA reads TGTGCCACCGGGGGACAGGGATGGAGCACTGAAGCTTTCTTT. The gene calls are TRBV6-1 and TRBJ1-1, with 9 positions matching TRBD1. CDR1 and CDR2 (germline): MNHNS, SASEGT. J gave up 4 bases and V 10 bases, and 10 bases lay outside the gene matches. The length of the CDR3 is 14 residues.

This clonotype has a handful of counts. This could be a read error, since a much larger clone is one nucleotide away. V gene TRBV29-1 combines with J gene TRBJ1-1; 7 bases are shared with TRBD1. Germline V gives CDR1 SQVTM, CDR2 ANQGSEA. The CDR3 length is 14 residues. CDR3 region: CRVERGGRNTEAFF. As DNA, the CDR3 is TGCAGGGTTGAAAGAGGGGGCCGGAACACTGAAGCTTTCTTT. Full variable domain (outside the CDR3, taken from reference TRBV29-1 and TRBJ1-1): SAVISQKPSRDICQRGTSLTIQCQVDSQVTMMFWYRQQPGQSLTLIATANQGSEATYESGFVIDKFPISRPNLTFSTLTVSNMSPEDSSIYLCRVERGGRNTEAFFGQGTRLTVV.

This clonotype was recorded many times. This chain's CDR3 is CASSSEGRAFF. The CDR3 DNA follows: TGTGCCAGCAGTTCCGAGGGACGAGCTTTCTTT. This chain joins TRBV7-9 and TRBJ1-1; possible D gene TRBD1, 5 bases. Trimming took 6 bases from V and 10 from J, leaving 12 bases between them. CDR3 size: 11 residues. The germline V gene has CDR1 SEHNR and CDR2 FQNEAQ (reference sequence).

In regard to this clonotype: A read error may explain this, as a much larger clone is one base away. The CDR3 here is CASSGPGSERLFF. CDR3 nucleotide sequence: TGTGCCAGCAGTGGCCCAGGGTCCGAAAGACTGTTTTTT. This chain links TRBV2 with TRBJ1-4, with D tentatively TRBD1 (5 bases). The CDR3 totals 13 residues. Germline V CDR1 and CDR2: SNHLY, FYNNEI.

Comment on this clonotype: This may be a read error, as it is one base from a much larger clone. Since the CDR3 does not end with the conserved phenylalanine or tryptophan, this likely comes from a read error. CDR3 coding DNA: TGCAGCGTTGAAATTCGGTCTAGCGGGAGTCGCGGCGGGGAGCTGTTTTCT. Its translation: CSVEIRSSGSRGGELFS. The V gene is TRBV29-1, the J gene TRBJ2-2, with 10 bases fitting TRBD2. V shed 2 bases, J shed 7 bases, and the junction held 13 bases outside the gene matches. Germline V gene data show CDR1 as SQVTM and CDR2 as ANQGSEA. The CDR3 loop spans 17 amino acids.

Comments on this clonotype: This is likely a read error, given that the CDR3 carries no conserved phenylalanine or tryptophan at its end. This chain's CDR3 is CASARDRNQPQHL. CDR3 in DNA: TGTGCCAGCGCCCGGGACAGAAATCAGCCCCAGCATCTT. The chain couples TRBV2 to TRBJ1-5; 7 bases match TRBD1. Germline CDR1 and CDR2: SNHLY and FYNNEI. V trimming: 8 bases; J trimming: 4 bases; junction bases outside the gene matches: 5. This CDR3 spans 13 amino acids.

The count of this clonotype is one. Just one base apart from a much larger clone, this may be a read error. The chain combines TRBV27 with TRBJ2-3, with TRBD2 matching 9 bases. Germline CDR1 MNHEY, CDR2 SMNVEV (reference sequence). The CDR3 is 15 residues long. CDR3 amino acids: CASSLLAGSTDMQYF. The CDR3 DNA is TGTGCCAGCAGTTTGCTAGCGGGGAGTACAGATATGCAGTATTTT.

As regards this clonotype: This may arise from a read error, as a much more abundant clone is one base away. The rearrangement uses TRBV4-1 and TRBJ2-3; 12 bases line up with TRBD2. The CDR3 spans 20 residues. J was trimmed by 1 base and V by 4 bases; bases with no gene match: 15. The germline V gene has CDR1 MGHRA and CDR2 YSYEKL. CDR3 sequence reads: CASSRVPGASGRGGTDTQYF. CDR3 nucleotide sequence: TGCGCCAGCAGCCGTGTCCCCGGGGCTAGCGGGAGGGGGGGCACAGATACGCAGTATTTT.

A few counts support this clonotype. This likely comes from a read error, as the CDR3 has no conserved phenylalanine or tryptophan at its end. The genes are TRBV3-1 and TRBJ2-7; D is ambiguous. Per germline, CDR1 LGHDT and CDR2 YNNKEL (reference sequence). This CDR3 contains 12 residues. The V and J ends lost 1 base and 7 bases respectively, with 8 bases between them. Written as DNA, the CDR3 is TGTGCCAGCAGCCAAGGTTCCCGTGAGCAGTACTCC. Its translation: CASSQGSREQYS.

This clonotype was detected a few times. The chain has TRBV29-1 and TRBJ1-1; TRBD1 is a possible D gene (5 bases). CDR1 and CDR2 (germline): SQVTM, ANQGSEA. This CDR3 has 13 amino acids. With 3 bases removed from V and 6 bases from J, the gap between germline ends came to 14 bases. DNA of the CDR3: TGCAGCGTTGATGTGGGGGGTAAGGCTGAAGCTTTCTTT. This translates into CSVDVGGKAEAFF.

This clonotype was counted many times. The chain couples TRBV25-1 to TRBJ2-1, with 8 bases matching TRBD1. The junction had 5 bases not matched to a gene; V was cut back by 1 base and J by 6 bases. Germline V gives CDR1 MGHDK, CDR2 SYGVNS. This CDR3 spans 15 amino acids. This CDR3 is CASSESGQVSNEQFF. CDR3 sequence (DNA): TGTGCCAGCAGTGAATCGGGACAGGTATCCAATGAGCAGTTCTTC.

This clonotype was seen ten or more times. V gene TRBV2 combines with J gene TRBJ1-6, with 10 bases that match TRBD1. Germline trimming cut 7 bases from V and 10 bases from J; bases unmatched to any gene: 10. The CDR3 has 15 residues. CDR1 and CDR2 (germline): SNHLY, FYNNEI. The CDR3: CASNPNGQGESPLHF. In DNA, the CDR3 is TGTGCCAGCAATCCAAATGGACAGGGGGAATCACCCCTCCACTTT.

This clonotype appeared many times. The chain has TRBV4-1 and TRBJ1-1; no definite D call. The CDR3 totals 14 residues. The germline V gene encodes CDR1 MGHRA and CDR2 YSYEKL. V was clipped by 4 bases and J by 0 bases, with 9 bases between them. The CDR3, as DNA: TGCGCCAGCAGCCCTGTCCGGATGAACACTGAAGCTTTCTTT. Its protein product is CASSPVRMNTEAFF.

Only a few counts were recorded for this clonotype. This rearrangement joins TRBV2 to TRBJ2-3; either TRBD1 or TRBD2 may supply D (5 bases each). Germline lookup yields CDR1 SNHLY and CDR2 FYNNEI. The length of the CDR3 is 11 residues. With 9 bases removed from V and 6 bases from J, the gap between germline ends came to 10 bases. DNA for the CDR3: TGTGCCAGTCCGGGGCGCGATACGCAGTATTTT. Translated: CASPGRDTQYF.